This T cell receptor beta chain was sequenced during a study of T cells in Graves' hyperthyroidism and ophthalmopathy. Details on this clonotype: Antigen specificity is unknown.

General study points: Ophthalmopathy was predicted by the model a median of about 6.5 months ahead of onset. Most thyroid clonotypes expanded above 0.001 were also detected in blood.

TCR beta CDR3 region amplification was performed from RNA transcripts. HTBI primers were the set used in a first-round RT-PCR of the TCR CDR3. TCRdb independently ran MiXCR on the multiplex PCR reads; one entry per CDR3 protein. The data contain 660,000 or so distinct CDR3 sequences, about 20% of them singletons. V shed 1 base and J 6 bases; nucleotides not matched to a gene: 4. Germline V gene lookup returns CDR1 MNHNS and CDR2 SASEGT. This CDR3 comprises 14 residues. Ophthalmopathy patients had Clinical Activity Score at least 3, NOSPECS grade at least 4, duration under 3 months. The chain joins TRBV6-1 to TRBJ2-7, with 9 bases matching TRBD1. The sample consisted of blood. The clonotype was recovered from a young man with Graves' ophthalmopathy. CDR3 sequence: CASSEVGTGIEQYF. The CDR3 nucleotides read TGTGCCAGCAGTGAAGTGGGGACAGGGATCGAGCAGTACTTC.